The rows below give T cell receptor beta chains drawn from one sample of a study of PD-L1 blockade in urothelial cancer. Clones were read by immunoSEQ multiplex PCR, and TCRdb kept only the in-frame ones, dropping some. The table lists fewer than 85,000 clones, around 84% of them singletons. This specimen was PBMCs, taken around atezolizumab (anti-PD-L1) treatment. These receptors were collected from a woman between 65 and 79 years old with urothelial cancer. Each CDR3 is given with its conserved first and last residue. A D gene is named only where the DNA matches it firmly. Not all rows give a size; the values are once, few, many and, for expanded clones, a class.

many	NA	TRBV5-4	TRBJ1-2	TGTGCCAGCAGCTCACCCTACACGGGGGTGAACTATGGCTACACCTTC	CASSSPYTGVNYGYTF
NA	TRBD1	TRBV18	TRBJ1-1	TGTGCCAGCTCACCTCGAGGGCAGGGGGGTACTGAAGCTTTCTTT	CASSPRGQGGTEAFF
NA	NA	TRBV5-4	TRBJ2-3	TGTGCCAGCAGATCGGAGGACCTAGATACGCAGTATTTT	CASRSEDLDTQYF
NA	TRBD1	TRBV30	TRBJ2-7	TGTGCCTACGGGAGGTCCCCATACGGACAGGGGAACTACGAGCAGTACTTC	CAYGRSPYGQGNYEQYF
NA	NA	TRBV9	TRBJ2-1	TGTGCCAGCAGCGCGGCTGGTTTGTCGAAAAACAGGGAACCCTACAATGAGCAGTTCTTC	CASSAAGLSKNREPYNEQFF
NA	TRBD1	TRBV7-3	TRBJ2-5	TGTGCCAGCAGCTTAAAAGGGGGCTTCGGTGAGACCCAGTACTTC	CASSLKGGFGETQYF
NA	NA	TRBV5-1	TRBJ1-5	TGCGCCAGCAGCTTGGTTGGGGGGGTGGACAATCAGCCCCAGCATTTT	CASSLVGGVDNQPQHF
NA	TRBD2	TRBV7-9	TRBJ2-7	TGTGCCAGCAGCTTACGGGGTGGAGCGGCGGGGGGCGAGCAGTACTTC	CASSLRGGAAGGEQYF
NA	TRBD2	TRBV15	TRBJ2-1	TGTGCCACCAGCAGAGATATGGGAGGGGTCTCCTACAATGAGCAGTTCTTC	CATSRDMGGVSYNEQFF
NA	TRBD2	TRBV5-1	TRBJ2-5	TGCGCCAGCAGCTTGAACGGGAGGGACCAAGAGACCCAGTACTTC	CASSLNGRDQETQYF
NA	TRBD2	TRBV2	TRBJ2-3	TGTGCCAGCTTAGGACTAGCGCCGACAGATACGCAGTATTTT	CASLGLAPTDTQYF
once	TRBD2	TRBV9	TRBJ2-1	TGTGCCAGCAGCCCAAACCGGGGACTAGCGGCCAATGAGCAGTTCTTC	CASSPNRGLAANEQFF
NA	NA	TRBV19	TRBJ2-7	TGTGCCACTGGCCCTACGGAGAGGTCCTACGAGCAGTACTTC	CATGPTERSYEQYF
NA	NA	TRBV5-1	TRBJ2-3	TGCGCCAGCAGCTTGGATTTCCAGGGGCCAGATACGCAGTATTTT	CASSLDFQGPDTQYF
NA	TRBD2	TRBV5-1	TRBJ2-3	TGCGCCAGCAGCTTGGAAGCGGGGGGAGGCACAGATACGCAGTATTTT	CASSLEAGGGTDTQYF
NA	NA	TRBV2	TRBJ2-7	TGTGCCAGCAGCCCTATTCGCCGACAGATAATCTACGAGCAGTACTTC	CASSPIRRQIIYEQYF
NA	NA	TRBV15	TRBJ1-1	TGTGCCACCAGCAGAGATATACAGTATCATTCCGAAGCTTTCTTT	CATSRDIQYHSEAFF
NA	TRBD2	TRBV6-6	TRBJ2-7	TGTGCCAGCAGTTTAAGACCGGGACTACATGACTTATGGCAGTACTTC	CASSLRPGLHDLWQYF
NA	NA	TRBV21-1	TRBJ2-5	TGTGCCAGCACCGAGAGGAGCGGGAGTGGGGAGACCCAGTACTTC	CASTERSGSGETQYF
NA	TRBD1	TRBV28	TRBJ2-2	TGTGCCAGCAGTTTTTCGGGACAGGGGTTCCCCACCGGGGAGCTGTTTTTT	CASSFSGQGFPTGELFF
NA	NA	TRBV2	TRBJ1-2	TGTGCCAGCAGTGAGCAGGGACTGAGGGGCTACACCTTC	CASSEQGLRGYTF
NA	NA	TRBV5-1	TRBJ2-6	TGCGCCAGCAGCTTCCAGGTTTCTGGGGCCAACGTCCTGACTTTC	CASSFQVSGANVLTF
few	NA	TRBV2	TRBJ2-7	TGTGCCAGCAGCGTAGGGACTCGCAGCTCCTACGAGCAGTACTTC	CASSVGTRSSYEQYF
NA	TRBD2	TRBV2	TRBJ2-7	TGTGCCAGCAGCAGAGCGGGACCCTTCCTCTCCTACGAGCAGTACTTC	CASSRAGPFLSYEQYF
NA	TRBD2	TRBV18	TRBJ2-3	TGTGCCAGCTCACCCCAGACTAGCGGGAGTGTGGCAGATACGCAGTATTTT	CASSPQTSGSVADTQYF
NA	TRBD2	TRBV5-4	TRBJ2-2	TGTGCCAGCAGCTTCACTAGCGGGGGAGCGTCGAACACCGGGGAGCTGTTTTTT	CASSFTSGGASNTGELFF
NA	NA	TRBV4-3	TRBJ2-2	TGCGCCAGCAGCCGAAATGGTCCCGGGACTGTGAACACCGGGGAGCTGTTTTTT	CASSRNGPGTVNTGELFF
once	TRBD1	TRBV5-1	TRBJ1-6	TGCGCCAGCAGCCCGGACGGGACAGGGATGTCTTGGTCACCCCTCCACTTT	CASSPDGTGMSWSPLHF
NA	NA	TRBV20-1	TRBJ2-1	TGCAGTGCTAGGAGGCTCAATGAGCAGTTCTTC	CSARRLNEQFF
NA	TRBD1	TRBV6-5	TRBJ2-5	TGTGCCAGCAGCGACGGACAGGGGGCGTGGGCGACCCAGTACTTC	CASSDGQGAWATQYF
NA	TRBD1	TRBV6-6	TRBJ2-5	TGTGCCAGCAGTGGACGGGACAGGGGGCAAGAGACCCAGTACTTC	CASSGRDRGQETQYF
NA	NA	TRBV6-5	TRBJ1-1	TGTGCCAGCAGTTACTCACAGGGGAACACTGAAGCTTTCTTT	CASSYSQGNTEAFF
NA	NA	TRBV5-6	TRBJ1-2	TGTGCCAGCAGCTCTGTTAACGGTTACGGCTACACCTTC	CASSSVNGYGYTF
NA	TRBD1	TRBV11-2	TRBJ2-1	TGTGCCAGCAGCTTAATCATAGACAGGGGCCCCTACAATGAGCAGTTCTTC	CASSLIIDRGPYNEQFF
once	NA	TRBV7-9	TRBJ2-1	TGTGCCAGCAGCTTAGCGCTAGGGGGGGGCTACAATGAGCAGTTCTTC	CASSLALGGGYNEQFF
NA	NA	TRBV6-5	TRBJ2-7	TGTGCCACCACTATTGACCGGGGGGCTATCTACGAGCAGTACTTC	CATTIDRGAIYEQYF
NA	TRBD1	TRBV10-3	TRBJ2-1	TGTGCCATCAGTGTAGGGACAGGGTACAATGAGCAGTTCTTC	CAISVGTGYNEQFF
few	NA	TRBV4-1	TRBJ1-5	TGCGCCAGCAGCCCGAGTTGGACGGGAAATCAGCCCCAGCATTTT	CASSPSWTGNQPQHF
NA	TRBD1	TRBV10-3	TRBJ1-1	TGTGCCATCAGTGGGTGGACAGGCGTCGCTGAAGCTTTCTTT	CAISGWTGVAEAFF
NA	NA	TRBV13	TRBJ1-6	TGTGCCAGCAGTCAAACAGCAAATTCACCCCTCCACTTT	CASSQTANSPLHF
NA	NA	TRBV7-2	TRBJ2-5	TGTGCCAGCAGCTTATGGGGCAGGGAGACCCAGTACTTC	CASSLWGRETQYF
NA	TRBD2	TRBV4-1	TRBJ2-3	TGCGCCAGCAGATGGCGGCTAGCGGGAGTTAGCACAGATACGCAGTATTTT	CASRWRLAGVSTDTQYF
NA	NA	TRBV20-1	TRBJ2-3	TGCAGTGCGGAGGACAGAGATACGCAGTATTTT	CSAEDRDTQYF
NA	TRBD1	TRBV7-7	TRBJ2-2	TGTGCCGTCCAATCCGGGACAGGGCACACCGGGGAGCTGTTTTTT	CAVQSGTGHTGELFF
once	TRBD1	TRBV10-2	TRBJ2-5	TGCGCCAGTTTACAGGGGGCTGGAGAGACCCAGTACTTC	CASLQGAGETQYF
NA	TRBD2	TRBV10-1	TRBJ2-5	TGCGCCAGCAGTTTGGGACTAGCGGGTCTTGGGGAGACCCAGTACTTC	CASSLGLAGLGETQYF
NA	NA	TRBV6-6	TRBJ1-1	TGTGCCAGCAATCCCCTCGGGGTCGAAACTGAAGCTTTCTTT	CASNPLGVETEAFF